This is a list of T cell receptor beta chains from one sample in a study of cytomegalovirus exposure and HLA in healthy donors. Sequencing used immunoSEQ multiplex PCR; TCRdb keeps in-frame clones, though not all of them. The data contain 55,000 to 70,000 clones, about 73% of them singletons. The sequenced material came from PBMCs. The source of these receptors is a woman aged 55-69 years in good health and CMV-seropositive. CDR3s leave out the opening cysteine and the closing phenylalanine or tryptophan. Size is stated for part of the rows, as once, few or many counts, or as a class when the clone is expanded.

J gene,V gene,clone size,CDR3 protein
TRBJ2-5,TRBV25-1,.,ASSGGRTVQETQY
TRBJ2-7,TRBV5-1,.,ASSLGTGQEQY
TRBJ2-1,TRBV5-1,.,ASSLGGNSYNEQF
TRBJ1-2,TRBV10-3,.,AIGGGTGDHGYT
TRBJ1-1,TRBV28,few,ASYFTGGEDTEAF
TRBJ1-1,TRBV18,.,ASSPRNTEAF
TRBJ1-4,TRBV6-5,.,ASSYLTVQKGGKLF
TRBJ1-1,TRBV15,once,ATSRGRGTGSEDTEAF
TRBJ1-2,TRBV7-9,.,AVLGQGAYGYT
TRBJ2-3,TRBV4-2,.,ASSQQRGGDLDTQY
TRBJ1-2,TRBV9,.,ASSPLGTPIRGYGYT
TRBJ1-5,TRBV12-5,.,ASCWGDQPQH
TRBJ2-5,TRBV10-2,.,ASSEQAGQETQY
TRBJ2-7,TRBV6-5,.,ASSLDRGYEQY
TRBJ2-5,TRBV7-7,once,ASSIGLARETQY
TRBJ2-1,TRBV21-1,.,ASSKRQGMGLTLYNEQF
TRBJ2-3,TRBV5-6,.,ASSLELAGGTDTQY
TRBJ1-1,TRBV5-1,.,ASSLGSAGWNTEAF
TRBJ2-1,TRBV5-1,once,ASSFPSGGHNEQF
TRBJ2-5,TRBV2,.,ASLAGGRETQY
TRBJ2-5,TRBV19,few,ASSIQILLQGTQETQY
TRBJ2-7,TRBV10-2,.,ASRALGGESYEQY
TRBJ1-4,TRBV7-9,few,ASSSQGSTNEKLF